Listed below are T cell receptor beta chains from one sample, sequenced in a study of cytomegalovirus exposure and HLA in healthy donors. Only in-frame clones appear in the TCRdb table, and some are missing; sequencing was by immunoSEQ multiplex PCR. In the table there are about 200,000 clones, roughly 85% of which are singletons. Input material: PBMCs. The receptors here all came from a woman aged 45 to 65 in good health and CMV-seronegative. The CDR3 runs from the conserved cysteine through the conserved F or W. The D gene is left open where the match is weak. The listing skips clone size in some rows; elsewhere it reads once, few, many or a size class.

d_call clone_size j_call v_call cdr3_length cdr3_aa cdr3_nt
. . TRBJ2-2 TRBV7-3 15 CASSLLQEGTGELFF TGTGCCAGCAGCTTACTCCAGGAGGGCACCGGGGAGCTGTTTTTT
TRBD2 . TRBJ2-2 TRBV4-2 19 CASSQTPGLAGKNTGELFF TGTGCCAGCAGCCAAACACCGGGACTAGCGGGAAAGAACACCGGGGAGCTGTTTTTT
. . TRBJ1-2 TRBV7-8 14 CASSLGDKRHGYTF TGTGCCAGCAGCTTAGGGGACAAGCGGCATGGCTACACCTTC
TRBD1 . TRBJ1-1 TRBV19 14 CASNPQGTRTEAFF TGTGCCAGTAACCCACAGGGGACGCGGACTGAAGCTTTCTTT
TRBD1 . TRBJ2-2 TRBV7-6 15 CASSLRQGTTGELFF TGTGCCAGCAGCTTACGACAGGGGACCACCGGGGAGCTGTTTTTT
. . TRBJ2-3 TRBV7-3 14 CASSLKQRTDTQYF TGTGCCAGCAGCTTAAAACAGCGGACAGATACGCAGTATTTT
. . TRBJ1-3 TRBV13 13 CASSPPSGNTIYF TGTGCCAGCAGCCCCCCATCTGGAAACACCATATATTTT
. . TRBJ2-1 TRBV15 17 CATSRSGMGLLYNEQFF TGTGCCACCAGCAGATCTGGCATGGGACTCCTCTACAATGAGCAGTTCTTC
. . TRBJ1-3 TRBV5-8 12 CASSSQGNTIYF TGTGCCAGCAGCTCCCAGGGAAACACCATATATTTT
. . TRBJ2-1 TRBV29-1 12 CSVRRDDNEQFF TGCAGCGTCCGGCGGGATGATAATGAGCAGTTCTTC
. . TRBJ2-3 TRBV30 12 CAWSVRSGKQYF TGTGCCTGGAGTGTACGGTCGGGTAAGCAGTATTTT
TRBD1 . TRBJ1-5 TRBV18 16 CASSPAGGWGNQPQHF TGTGCCAGCTCACCCGCAGGGGGCTGGGGCAATCAGCCCCAGCATTTT
TRBD1 . TRBJ2-7 TRBV7-2 15 CASSSHPTGAYEQYF TGTGCCAGCAGCTCCCACCCGACAGGGGCCTACGAGCAGTACTTC
. few TRBJ2-3 TRBV5-6 17 CASSSTQSGFSTDTQYF TGTGCCAGCAGCTCGACTCAGAGCGGGTTTAGCACAGATACGCAGTATTTT
. . TRBJ2-3 TRBV5-1 15 CASSFRGKITDTQYF TGCGCCAGCAGCTTCAGGGGAAAGATAACAGATACGCAGTATTTT